This T cell receptor (beta chain) was recovered during a study of blood T cell repertoires in COVID-19. The overall study: Some COVID-19 samples were acute and others convalescent; all came from the United States, Italy and Spain.

This CDR3 comprises 13 residues. V was pared by 10 bases and J by 4 bases, with 5 bases of the junction left unmatched. The germline V gene has CDR1 KGHDR and CDR2 SFDVKD. The protocol was immunoSEQ multiplex PCR, while the TCRdb copy is restricted to in-frame clones and leaves out a portion. The table includes about 400,000 clones, 88% detected once. This clonotype was sampled from a woman aged 40 to 55 with acute COVID-19. Sequencing was carried out using PBMCs or T cells enriched from blood (not recorded which). The genes are TRBV24-1 and TRBJ2-2; 7 nucleotides line up with TRBD1. The chain's CDR3 is CATRQGSTGELFF. In nucleotides, the CDR3 is TGTGCCACTCGACAGGGTAGCACCGGGGAGCTGTTTTTT.